This T cell receptor beta chain stems from a study of cytomegalovirus exposure and HLA in healthy donors (dated by TCRdb to between 2016 and 2019). In the study overall: According to an earlier analysis of 587 of the donors, about 179 million T cells yielded over 90 million unique TCR beta sequences and more than 250 Gb of sequence data. An early release covering roughly 640 HLA-typed donors comprised approximately 300 gigabases of sequencing data and roughly 85 million unique TCR sequences. Among the roughly 400 genotyped donors, approximately 76% belonged to the genetic ancestry cluster associated with self-reported Caucasian donors. The study was designed to test whether signatures of past pathogen exposure could be identified by cataloging public T cell receptors. The study profiled the T cell repertoires of around 700 subjects by immunosequencing and related them to cytomegalovirus serostatus. Besides the first cohort of about 730 subjects, a separate validation cohort made up of roughly 120 different subjects was used. High-throughput TCR immunosequencing, statistical association of individual TCRs with disease status, and machine learning were combined to predict cytomegalovirus infection status. A later analysis re-analyzed previously published TCR beta repertoires from 650 to 800 donors and added high-resolution HLA genotyping to study TCR occurrence patterns. In the later analysis, no new phenotypic data were used to find candidate immune exposures; instead, reliance was placed on TCR beta sequences and their occurrence across donors. To decide whether each TCR beta V gene segment behaved as functional or pseudogenic, an earlier analysis of some 540 of the donors relied on high-throughput TCR beta sequencing. Donor age, sex, ethnicity and CMV serostatus were compiled together with the repertoire data. A later genetic analysis took genome-wide SNP genotypes for about three fifths of the 666 donors and used that subset as a discovery cohort. All discovery cohort repertoires had been generated using a single sequencing platform. HLA typing covered class I and class II loci at four-digit resolution. The number of donors typed differed by locus, with about 629-630 for A, B, C, DRB1 and DQB1, more than 500 for DQA1, 600 to 610 for DPA1, and around 460 for DPB1. Roughly five DR-DQ haplotypes were handled as single units for association and clustering because linkage in the cohort was strong. Among 300 to 500 genotyped donors of the cohort, an average of approximately 200,000 unique TCR beta nucleotide sequences was sequenced per donor, of which roughly 18% were non-productive. Beyond this particular receptor, the publication reports: A group of highly shared sequence variants was considered likely to be a technical artifact of the sequencing pipeline. When HLA alleles, especially DR and DQ, strongly co-occurred, TCR associations were difficult to assign to individual alleles. An association between a missense DCLRE1C variant and V-gene and J-gene trimming of TCR beta chains was found in a later genetic analysis and replicated in an independent cohort. Some IMGT-functional V segments, including TRBV6-2 and TRBV6-3, could not be told apart with the 87-base-pair reads, so those segments were excluded. In the study, approximately 160 TCR beta chains were listed as associated with cytomegalovirus. Specific HLA alleles were associated with 18,000 or so TCR beta sequences at a false discovery rate of 0.05 in a later analysis. The cohort was sequenced for TCR beta chains only, and without alpha or paired-chain data the features that could be detected were limited. For the cohort, immune exposure information was limited to CMV serostatus. According to a later analysis, TCR association rates differed among HLA loci, with DRB1 alleles showing the most associated TCRs and HLA-C alleles showing the fewest. According to the authors, the approach could potentially be generalized to other disease states and immunological phenotypes. A further reported finding was that TCR beta sequences accurately predicted the HLA-A and HLA-B alleles for most subjects in the first cohort. In a later analysis, most CMV-associated TCR beta chains were found to appear HLA-restricted, with HLA associations seemingly driven largely by CMV exposure. In vitro tests confirmed that a few of the cytomegalovirus-associated TCR beta chains recognize cytomegalovirus antigens. In both the original and validation cohorts, the classifier was reported to diagnose cytomegalovirus status with high specificity and sensitivity. A later analysis found that HLA-associated TCR beta chains were more clonally expanded and had lower generation probabilities than equally common non-associated chains. Because counts were too low, about 18 rarely observed V segments, including chromosome 9 orphons, were excluded from the earlier analysis of about 500 of the donors. In a later genetic analysis, fewer N-insertions in productive TCRs were reported among donors in an Asian-associated ancestry cluster than the 666-donor mean. According to a later analysis, parvovirus B19, influenza, CMV and Epstein-Barr virus appeared linked to several top co-occurrence clusters. In an earlier analysis of approximately 600 of the donors, most TCR beta V segments were observed in productive rearrangements about 90% or about 30% of the time, broadly matching IMGT annotations. Across donors, most TCR sequences were observed very rarely, whereas some public TCRs were present in many individuals. Roughly uniform sequencing depth across donors was assumed in presence/absence analyses, although this assumption may not hold. Correlated functional status among segregating V segments might be attributable to linkage disequilibrium, but an unknown experimental factor could not be ruled out. Because some donors lacked HLA typing at each locus, the association tests relied only on the typed subset.

Points on this clone: There is no known antigen for this receptor. Base quality data are lacking; no much larger clone is found one base away.

Library preparation employed the immunoSEQ multiplex PCR assay. For the multiplex PCR, a mixture combining 60 forward primers for TCR Vbeta segments and 13 reverse primers for TCR Jbeta segments was used. A multiplex PCR assay on genomic DNA amplified the CDR3 region of rearranged TCR beta genes. On the Illumina HiSeq System, the amplified TCR beta libraries were sequenced as 87-base-pair reads. Regarding the original processing steps: A later analysis tallied roughly 76 million unique TCR beta chains across the 700 or so repertoires, and approximately 9.9 million of those chains were shared by two or more donors. A nearest-neighbor algorithm error-corrected the raw reads and collapsed the reads into unique sequences, merging closely related sequences to remove PCR and sequencing errors. Alignment of CDR3 sequences to IMGT reference sequences was used to assign V, D and J gene segments. For a sequence to be retained, a match of at least six nucleotides to both a V gene segment and a J gene segment was required. A rearrangement counted as productive if the CDR3 had no stop codons and remained in frame with V and J, and every other rearrangement counted as non-productive. Following IMGT convention, CDR3 was defined as the stretch from the second conserved V-encoded cysteine up to the conserved J-encoded phenylalanine. The earlier analysis of about 560 of the donors excluded any sequence lacking an unambiguous match to a single V gene segment. In an earlier analysis of around 590 of the donors, a V segment was called functional when productive rearrangements were above 56.7%, and segregating when the standard deviation between donors exceeded 5%. A statistical classification framework was built for diagnosing cytomegalovirus status from the catalog of TCR beta chain sequences. In a later analysis, V and J genes were assigned by comparing TCR nucleotide sequences against IMGT/GENE-DB human TR gene sequences. Using the TCRdist pipeline, a later analysis assigned CDR3 sequences along with most-parsimonious VDJ recombination scenarios. In a later analysis, every TCR beta chain was defined by the combination of its CDR3 amino acid sequence and its V-gene family, and reads without a unique V-gene family were dropped. To address suspected cross-contamination and a sequencing artifact, a later analysis removed approximately 600 highly shared, low-generation-probability nucleotide sequences. For each public chain, a later analysis derived a clonal expansion index from normalized ranks of inferred template counts within each repertoire. A later analysis computed generation probabilities with a VDJ recombination model fitted to out-of-frame rearrangements, and checked the results against IGoR. In a later analysis, hypergeometric tests were used to score TCR-TCR, TCR-HLA and TCR-CMV co-occurrence, with a repertoire-size bias correction applied to TCR pairs. In a later analysis, false discovery rates were estimated by permuting HLA or CMV assignments 20 times. A later analysis grouped co-occurring TCRs with DBSCAN, adding TCRdist sequence similarity when clustering within HLA-allele-positive subsets. Repertoires with fewer than 30,000 or more than 120,000 public chains, plus five repertoires with anomalous nucleotide sharing, were excluded from co-occurrence clustering. In its TCRdb copy, this immuneACCESS table keeps in-frame sequences only and misses some clones. Where compared with another copy, unresolved V genes explain less than half of these, and the others have no known cause. V and J calls and clone size follow that table, whereas D and trimming were derived from the DNA. In all, the sample holds fewer than 90,000 clones, and roughly 78% of those were seen once. Roughly 2.5% of the sample belongs to the ten largest clones.

The cohort consisted of approximately 690 healthy bone marrow donors. At the time of sampling, all cohort members were nominally healthy, though unrecorded immune exposures were likely present. The donor was CMV seropositive and was included in the group of 289 seropositive cohort members. A peripheral blood sample was provided by each donor, and peripheral blood mononuclear cells were used for TCR beta sequencing. Genomic DNA extraction from the blood cell samples was performed with the Qiagen DNeasy Blood Extraction Kit. As encoded in the germline V gene, CDR1 is MNHEY while CDR2 is SVGAGI. V is pruned by 2 bases and J by 7 bases, leaving 5 bases of the junction without a gene match. The CDR3 numbers 15 residues from cysteine through phenylalanine. The retained sequence is limited to the CDR3, 45 bases, with the frame set at the first base.

The sample taken for sequencing was PBMCs. This sequence originates from a male donor in good health and CMV-seropositive. The rearranged chain carries TRBV6-5 and TRBJ2-1; TRBD1 matches 10 bases in the middle. This receptor carries the CDR3 CASSYGQGVVNEQFF. The nucleotide sequence reads TGTGCCAGCAGTTACGGACAGGGGGTGGTGAATGAGCAGTTCTTC.